This T cell receptor beta chain was sequenced for a study of PD-1 blockade in classical Hodgkin lymphoma. V trimming: 6 bases; J trimming: 2 bases; junction bases outside the gene matches: 8. There are 17 residues in the CDR3. CDR1 and CDR2 (germline): LNHDA, SQIVND (reference sequence). Time point here: cycle 4 day 1 (C4D1), after 5 to 7 weeks of nivolumab. All patients relapsed after autologous stem cell transplantation, and brentuximab vedotin exposure varied. Method: immunoSEQ multiplex PCR; TCRdb's copy keeps in-frame clones and lacks some. The sample consists of some 21,000 clones, 60% to 80% of them appearing once.

The clonotype originates from a human donor with classical Hodgkin lymphoma. The chain recombines TRBV19 with TRBJ1-5; 12 nucleotides agree with TRBD1. Sequences were derived from peripheral blood mononuclear cells (PBMCs), sampled before the fourth cycle of nivolumab. The CDR3 spells CASSGGQGAFGNQPQHF. The CDR3 DNA is TGTGCCAGTAGCGGGGGACAGGGGGCGTTCGGCAATCAGCCCCAGCATTTT.